These T cell receptor beta chains were read from a single sample in a study of T cells expressing NK-cell markers. TCRdb reprocessed the 5' RACE reads and stores each CDR3 protein as one record, lacking DNA. This table holds about 260,000 distinct CDR3 sequences. Sequencing used blood T cells: a sorted CD56 or NKG2C T cell subset, CD4+ or CD8+ T cells, or bulk PBMC T cells (not recorded which). These receptors were collected from a woman aged 18 to 75 in good health. Each CDR3 is given with its conserved first and last residue. Fields, in order: J gene, CDR3 length, V gene, CDR3 protein.

TRBJ2-4 16 TRBV10-1 CANKVKAPEAKNIQYF
TRBJ2-3 15 TRBV20-1 CSATTASGRADTQYF
TRBJ2-3 15 TRBV20-1 CSANNPGLRTDTQYF
TRBJ2-3 14 TRBV7-2 CASGDRRVPDTQYF
TRBJ2-5 14 TRBV6-5 CASSYSQRQETQYF
TRBJ2-1 13 TRBV6-2/TRBV6-3 CACRAEGPNEQFF
TRBJ2-3 14 TRBV29-1 CSVLGLAGADTQYF
TRBJ2-1 11 TRBV27 CASTAGFEQFF
TRBJ1-1 13 TRBV20-1 CSAGRGIGTEAFF
TRBJ2-7 16 TRBV5-6 CASSPGQGPFGSEQYF
TRBJ2-3 16 TRBV28 CASSPRGGPNTDTQYF
TRBJ2-2 14 TRBV5-6 CASSLLGSLGELFF
TRBJ1-3 12 TRBV7-2 CASTPLGNTIYF
TRBJ2-2 17 TRBV4-3 CASSQDRQGAYTGELFF
TRBJ2-1 16 TRBV5-1 CASSLVLAGGGGEQFF
TRBJ1-6 12 TRBV6-5 CASSTNNSPLHF
TRBJ1-1 15 TRBV5-1 CASNLASGRNTEAFF
TRBJ2-4 18 TRBV14 CASSPGLAVTLAKNIQYF
TRBJ2-2 16 TRBV18 CASSPLGLPNTGELFF
TRBJ2-3 16 TRBV12-3/TRBV12-4 CASSQQRALSTDTQYF
TRBJ2-1 16 TRBV7-2 CASSVLAGSSYNEQFF
TRBJ1-4 17 TRBV27 CASSLSSRGLGNEKLFF
TRBJ2-3 16 TRBV7-3 CASSQSGGSSQITQYF
TRBJ2-7 11 TRBV20-1 CSARGSSEQYF
TRBJ2-7 14 TRBV5-1 CASSFGRAGYEQYF
TRBJ1-2 16 TRBV7-9 CASSPFDRGVNYGYTF
TRBJ2-7 14 TRBV7-9 CASSSRDRGYEQYF
TRBJ2-7 15 TRBV6-1 CASSVTSGRIHEQYF
TRBJ1-2 14 TRBV6-1 CASTTPDREGGYTF
TRBJ2-3 15 TRBV20-1 CSARDFVGAVDTQYF
TRBJ1-1 17 TRBV6-2/TRBV6-3 CASTPRDRGRMGTEAFF
TRBJ2-5 14 TRBV20-1 CSARESGRGETQYF
TRBJ1-5 15 TRBV12-3/TRBV12-4 CASSFGGKRDQPQHF
TRBJ1-4 14 TRBV12-3/TRBV12-4 CASSFTGGNEKLFF
TRBJ1-2 15 TRBV5-1 CASSRVDRSNYGYTF
TRBJ2-1 15 TRBV19 CASSKRRDSYNEQFF
TRBJ1-3 14 TRBV12-3/TRBV12-4 CASSPQGVKDTIYF
TRBJ2-1 15 TRBV20-1 CSARRASGTYNEQFF
TRBJ2-1 14 TRBV6-1 CASRGRDGYNEQFF
TRBJ1-3 16 TRBV6-1 CASGRDPQASGNTIYF
TRBJ2-3 17 TRBV28 CASSPLSSGRYTDTQYF
TRBJ2-1 16 TRBV19 CASTFRGPSSYNEQFF
TRBJ2-7 13 TRBV18 CASSPAGVYEQYF
TRBJ2-5 16 TRBV5-1 CASTPVRGAFQETQYF
TRBJ1-6 11 TRBV2 CASGAGSPLHF
TRBJ2-3 14 TRBV5-1 CASSYYGTTDTQYF
TRBJ1-1 13 TRBV5-1 CASSLGVTPGQFF
TRBJ2-3 13 TRBV20-1 CSAILSSTDTQYF
TRBJ1-4 15 TRBV6-5 CASSYTTGTNEKLFF
TRBJ2-2 14 TRBV6-1 CASSGYRDTGELFF
TRBJ1-1 15 TRBV27 CASSKRLTGDTEAFF
TRBJ1-2 15 TRBV5-1 CASSLRTSTTYGYTF
TRBJ1-6 14 TRBV30 CAWSRDRGYSPLHF
TRBJ2-2 14 TRBV5-4 CASSLGFNVGELFF
TRBJ2-1 13 TRBV12-3/TRBV12-4 CASSLAGGRPNVF
TRBJ2-3 16 TRBV6-1 CASSPWSTSGSDTQYF
TRBJ1-1 13 TRBV12-3/TRBV12-4 CASSFAQRAEAFF
TRBJ1-5 18 TRBV6-2/TRBV6-3 CASSYLGQGAFRGQPQHF
TRBJ2-3 15 TRBV18 CASSQGLAGPDTQYF
TRBJ2-7 14 TRBV5-4 CASRKSGKPYEQYF